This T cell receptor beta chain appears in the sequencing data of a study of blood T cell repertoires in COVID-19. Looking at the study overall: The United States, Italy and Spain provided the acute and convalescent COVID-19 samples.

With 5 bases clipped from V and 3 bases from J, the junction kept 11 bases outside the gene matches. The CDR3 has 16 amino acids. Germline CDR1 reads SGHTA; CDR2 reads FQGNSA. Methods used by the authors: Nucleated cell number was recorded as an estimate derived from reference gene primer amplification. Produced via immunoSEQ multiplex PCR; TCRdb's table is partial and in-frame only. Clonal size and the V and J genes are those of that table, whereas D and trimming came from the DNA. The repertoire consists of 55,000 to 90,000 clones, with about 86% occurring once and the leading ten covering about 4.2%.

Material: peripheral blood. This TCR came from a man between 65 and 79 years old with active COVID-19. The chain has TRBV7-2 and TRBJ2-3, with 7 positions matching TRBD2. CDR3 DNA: TGTGCCAGCAGCGCCGAGGAGCGGGATGAGACAGATACGCAGTATTTT. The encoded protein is CASSAEERDETDTQYF.